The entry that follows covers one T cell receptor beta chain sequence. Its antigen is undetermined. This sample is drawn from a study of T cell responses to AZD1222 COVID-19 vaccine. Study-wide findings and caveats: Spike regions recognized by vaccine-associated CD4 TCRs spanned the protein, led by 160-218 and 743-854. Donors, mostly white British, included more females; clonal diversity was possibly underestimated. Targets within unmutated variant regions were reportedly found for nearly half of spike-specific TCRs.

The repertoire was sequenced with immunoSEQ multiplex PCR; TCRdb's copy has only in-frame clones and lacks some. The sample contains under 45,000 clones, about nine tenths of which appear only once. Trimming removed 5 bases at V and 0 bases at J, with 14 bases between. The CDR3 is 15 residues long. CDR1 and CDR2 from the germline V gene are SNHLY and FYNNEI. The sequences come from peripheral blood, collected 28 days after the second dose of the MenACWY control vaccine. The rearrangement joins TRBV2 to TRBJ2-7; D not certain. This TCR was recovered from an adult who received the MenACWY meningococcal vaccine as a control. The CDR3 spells CASSIRSASSYEQYF. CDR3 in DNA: TGTGCCAGCAGTATCCGGTCCGCCAGCTCCTACGAGCAGTACTTC.